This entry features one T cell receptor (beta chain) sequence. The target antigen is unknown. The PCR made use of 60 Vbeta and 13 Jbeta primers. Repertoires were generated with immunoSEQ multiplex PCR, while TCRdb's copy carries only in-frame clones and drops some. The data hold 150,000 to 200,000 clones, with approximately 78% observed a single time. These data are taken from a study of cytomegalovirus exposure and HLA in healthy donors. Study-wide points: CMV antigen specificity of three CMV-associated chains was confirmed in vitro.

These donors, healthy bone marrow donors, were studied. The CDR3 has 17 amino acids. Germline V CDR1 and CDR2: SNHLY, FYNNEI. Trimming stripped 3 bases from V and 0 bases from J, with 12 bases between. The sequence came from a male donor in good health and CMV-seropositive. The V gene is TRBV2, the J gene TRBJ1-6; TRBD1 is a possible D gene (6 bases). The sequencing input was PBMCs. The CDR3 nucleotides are TGTGCCAGCAGTGAGGACAGACCGAGCTCCTATAATTCACCCCTCCACTTT. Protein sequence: CASSEDRPSSYNSPLHF.